This T cell receptor beta chain is drawn from a study of CD8 T cells in Susac syndrome. Trimming took 0 bases from V and 0 from J, leaving 6 bases between them. From germline, CDR1 is KGHSH and CDR2 LQKENI. CDR3 size: 14 residues. After extraction with the RNeasy kit, about 0.45 to 1 ug of the RNA was reverse transcribed using random hexamers. Amplification of the TCR beta CDR3 was carried out by immunoSEQ multiplex PCR, which spanned a total of 54 Vbeta and 13 Jbeta segments. In TCRdb, the immunoSEQ multiplex PCR reads were re-called with MiXCR into one record per CDR3 protein. The repertoire consists of 140,000 or so distinct CDR3 sequences, with roughly 95% occurring once and the leading ten covering about 0.076%.

Sequences were obtained from CD4+ T cells from PBMCs. The rearrangement uses TRBV18 and TRBJ2-7; D is uncertain. This TCR was sampled from a human donor in good health. The CDR3 bases are TGTGCCAGCTCACCACCGACCAGCTCCTACGAGCAGTACTTC. It encodes CASSPPTSSYEQYF. Combining the CDR3 with reference TRBV18 and TRBJ2-7 gives the whole variable domain NAGVMQNPRHLVRRRGQEARLRCSPMKGHSHVYWYRQLPEEGLKFMVYLQKENIIDESGMPKERFSAEFPKEGPSILRIQQVVRGDSAAYFCASSPPTSSYEQYFGPGTRLTVT.